This entry lists 25 T cell receptor beta chains sequenced from one sample in a study of blood T cell repertoires in COVID-19. Libraries were prepared by immunoSEQ multiplex PCR; TCRdb keeps only in-frame clonotypes and omits some of them. The data contain around 310,000 clones, around nine tenths of them seen just once; the ten biggest clones take up less than 9.5%. The sequenced sample consisted of PBMCs or T cells enriched from blood (not recorded which). These receptors all stem from a woman aged 25 to 39 who had recovered from COVID-19.

The chain links TRBV15 to TRBJ2-5; TRBD1 might be the D (6 bases). Trimming shortened V by 2 bases and J by 2 bases, and 12 bases separated the two germline ends. Looked up from germline, CDR1 is LNHNV and CDR2 is YYDKDF (reference sequence). This CDR3 has 15 residues. The CDR3 sequence: CATSRPGHKQETQYF. For the CDR3, the DNA is TGTGCCACCAGCAGACCGGGACATAAACAAGAGACCCAGTACTTC.

The table lists this clone with a count of one. The genes are TRBV19 and TRBJ1-5; unclear D gene. The CDR3 spans 13 residues. The germline gives CDR1 LNHDA, CDR2 SQIVND (reference sequence). Trimming shortened V by 6 bases and J by 6 bases, and 12 bases separated the two germline ends. Here the CDR3 reads CASRISVSQPQHF. The CDR3 nucleotides are TGTGCCAGTAGGATTTCGGTGAGTCAGCCCCAGCATTTT.

This clone is a singleton in its sample. This chain links TRBV5-1 with TRBJ1-1, with a possible D match to TRBD1 (6 bases). This CDR3 spans 14 amino acids. Trimming stripped 1 base from V and 5 bases from J, with 12 bases between. CDR1 is SGHRS, CDR2 YFSETQ, per germline. Here the CDR3 DNA reads TGCGCCAGCAGCTTGACAGGGCCGGGAACTGAAGCTTTCTTT. Its protein product is CASSLTGPGTEAFF.

The V call is TRBV4-2, the J call TRBJ1-2; no firm D call. The CDR3 is 13 amino acids. Germline assignment: CDR1 LGHNA and CDR2 YNFKEQ. V lost 0 bases and J 7 bases, leaving 9 bases between the germline ends. Here the CDR3 DNA reads TGTGCCAGCAGCCAAGAGGCCTCCCGTGGCTACACCTTC. It specifies CASSQEASRGYTF.

V usage is TRBV27 and J usage is TRBJ2-1; TRBD2 aligns across 9 bases. J lost 10 bases, V lost 5 bases, and 15 bases had no gene match. The CDR3 sequence is 16 residues long. CDR1 and CDR2 (germline): MNHEY, SMNVEV (reference sequence). CDR3 loop: CASSRTPGTSFGEQFF. For the CDR3, the DNA is TGTGCCAGCAGTAGGACCCCCGGGACTAGCTTTGGAGAGCAGTTCTTC.

The gene calls are TRBV2 and TRBJ2-1; 7 nucleotides agree with TRBD2. From germline, CDR1 is SNHLY and CDR2 FYNNEI. The CDR3 consists of 15 residues. The V gene end was trimmed by 7 bases and the J gene end by 9 bases; junction bases not matched to a gene: 15. The CDR3 nucleotides read TGTGCCAGCAACCCTCTGGGGCTAGCGGAAATTGAGCAGTTCTTC. This encodes CASNPLGLAEIEQFF.

V gene TRBV20-1 combines with J gene TRBJ2-7; D call uncertain. CDR1 and CDR2 from the germline V gene are DFQATT and SNEGSKA (reference sequence). The V and J ends lost 3 bases and 3 bases respectively, with 18 bases between them. This CDR3 spans 15 amino acids. The CDR3 is CSASDSLSIDYEQYF. Here the CDR3 DNA reads TGCAGTGCTAGTGATTCCCTTTCTATTGACTACGAGCAGTACTTC.

The J gene is TRBJ2-1, the V gene TRBV29-1, with 8 positions matching TRBD1. CDR1 is SQVTM, CDR2 ANQGSEA, per germline. The CDR3 length is 15 residues. V was pared by 7 bases and J by 9 bases, with 17 bases of the junction left unmatched. The CDR3 DNA is TGCAGCGCACGGGACCGGGACAGGCGCCAGGGTGAGCAGTTCTTC. Amino acids: CSARDRDRRQGEQFF.

J is TRBJ1-2 and V is TRBV12-2; the table calls TRBD1, which could not be checked here. TRBV12-2 is described as a pseudogene. CDR3 size: 14 residues. As DNA, the CDR3 is TGTGCAAGTCGCTCCACAGGGGGTACCTATGGCTACACCTTC. Its protein is CASRSTGGTYGYTF.

This chain joins TRBV18 and TRBJ2-7, with D perhaps TRBD1 (5 bases). The V end lost 4 bases, the J end lost 0 bases, and 10 bases lay between the germline ends. CDR3 length: 14 amino acids. CDR1 and CDR2 from the germline V gene are KGHSH and LQKENI. The CDR3 bases are TGTGCCAGCTCACGACAGAGGAGCTCCTACGAGCAGTACTTC. Its protein product is CASSRQRSSYEQYF.

This chain joins TRBV11-2 and TRBJ1-3; D is unresolved. V gave up 2 bases and J gave up 0 bases, with 8 bases separating them. Germline-derived CDR1 and CDR2 are SGHAT and FQNNGV. This CDR3 spans 15 amino acids. The CDR3 DNA reads TGTGCCAGCAGCTTAAGCTGGTCCTCTGGAAACACCATATATTTT. This encodes CASSLSWSSGNTIYF.

This chain's CDR3 is CASSQFRDRRTEAFF. CDR3 DNA sequence: TGTGCCAGCAGCCAATTCAGGGATCGGCGCACTGAAGCTTTCTTT. The gene calls are TRBV3-1 (or the pseudogene TRBV3-2) and TRBJ1-1; a possible D gene is TRBD1 (5 bases). V dropped 2 bases and J dropped 4 bases, with 14 bases sitting between them. From germline, CDR1 is LGHDT and CDR2 YNNKEL (reference sequence). This CDR3 is 15 amino acids long.

The chain carries TRBV7-2 and TRBJ2-1; 9 bases match TRBD2. From germline, CDR1 is SGHTA and CDR2 FQGNSA. V trimming: 1 base; J trimming: 4 bases; junction bases outside the gene matches: 5. The CDR3 runs 16 residues. Here the CDR3 DNA reads TGTGCCAGCAGCTTAGGGGTGACTAGCGGTTACAATGAGCAGTTCTTC. Protein: CASSLGVTSGYNEQFF.

The chain joins TRBV28 to TRBJ1-2; 7 bases line up with TRBD1. CDR1 and CDR2 (germline): MDHEN, SYDVKM. V shed 10 bases and J 7 bases; nucleotides not matched to a gene: 12. CDR3 size: 13 residues. DNA for the CDR3: TGTGCCACCTTGAGACAGGGCCAAGTTGGCTACACCTTC. As protein: CATLRQGQVGYTF.

The rearrangement uses TRBV28 and TRBJ2-7; D is perhaps TRBD1 (5 bases). Trimming cost V 7 bases and J 2 bases, with 21 bases left between them. The CDR3 loop spans 16 amino acids. Germline loops: CDR1 MDHEN, CDR2 SYDVKM. As DNA, the CDR3 is TGTGCCAGCAACCCCACCGGCAGGGTGAATCCCTACGAGCAGTACTTC. Translating gives CASNPTGRVNPYEQYF.

V usage is TRBV3-1 (or the pseudogene TRBV3-2) and J usage is TRBJ2-3, with D maybe TRBD1 (5 bases). Per the germline V gene, CDR1 is LGHDT and CDR2 is YNNKEL (reference sequence). The CDR3 is made up of 16 amino acids. Trimming left V 1 base short and J 2 bases short, with 13 bases between. Here the CDR3 DNA reads TGTGCCAGCAGCCAAGTGGGGCTGGGTGCCACAGATACGCAGTATTTT. Translation gives CASSQVGLGATDTQYF.

The genes are TRBV27 and TRBJ2-1; 12 bases are a match to TRBD2. V lost 5 bases and J lost 3; bases outside the gene matches: 8. Per germline, CDR1 MNHEY and CDR2 SMNVEV (reference sequence). CDR3 size: 17 residues. The CDR3 protein is CASSPTSLAGGYNEQFF. The CDR3 nucleotides read TGTGCCAGCAGTCCTACTTCACTAGCGGGAGGCTACAATGAGCAGTTCTTC.

The rearrangement uses TRBV9 and TRBJ2-7, with TRBD2 identical over 10 bases. Per germline, CDR1 SGDLS and CDR2 YYNGEE. The CDR3 has 14 residues. V lost 0 bases and J lost 5; bases outside the gene matches: 2. CDR3 region: CASSVGLAGHEQYF. CDR3 DNA: TGTGCCAGCAGCGTAGGACTAGCGGGCCACGAGCAGTACTTC.

This rearrangement joins TRBV4-1 to TRBJ2-6; D possibly corresponds to TRBD1 (6 bases). The ends were cut back, 6 bases at V and 0 bases at J, with 21 bases in the middle. Germline CDR1 is MGHRA and CDR2 is YSYEKL. The CDR3 extends over 19 amino acids. The CDR3 nucleotides read TGCGCCAGCAGTCAAATAAGGACAGTCTCATCCTCTGGGGCCAACGTCCTGACTTTC. This encodes CASSQIRTVSSSGANVLTF.

The chain uses TRBV27 and TRBJ1-2; 8 positions agree with TRBD1. The junction had 13 bases not matched to a gene; V was cut back by 6 bases and J by 4 bases. The germline V gene encodes CDR1 MNHEY and CDR2 SMNVEV (reference sequence). The CDR3 is 16 residues long. CDR3 region: CASSLTGVGFGYGYTF. The CDR3 bases are TGTGCCAGCAGCTTGACAGGGGTAGGTTTCGGCTATGGCTACACCTTC.

This chain uses TRBV27 with TRBJ1-5, with TRBD1 identical over 8 bases. V dropped 3 bases and J dropped 4; count of bases not matched to a gene: 14. The CDR3 length is 18 residues. Germline CDR1 MNHEY, CDR2 SMNVEV (reference sequence). This CDR3 reads CASSLPRQGKNPNQPQHF. The CDR3 region has the DNA TGTGCCAGCAGTTTGCCCAGACAGGGGAAAAACCCGAATCAGCCCCAGCATTTT.

This sequence joins TRBV13 and TRBJ1-1; TRBD1 matches 7 bases. J was trimmed by 8 bases and V by 3 bases; bases with no gene match: 3. The germline CDR1 and CDR2 sequences are PRHDT and FYEKMQ (reference sequence). This CDR3 contains 12 residues. This CDR3 reads CASSLGTEEAFF. CDR3 nucleotide sequence: TGTGCCAGCAGCTTGGGGACAGAAGAAGCTTTCTTT.

V is TRBV10-2 and J is TRBJ2-3; TRBD2 might be the D (5 bases). CDR3 length: 14 amino acids. Per germline, CDR1 WSHSY and CDR2 SAAADI. Trimming removed 6 bases at V and 4 bases at J, with 14 bases between. The CDR3, as DNA: TGCGCCAGCAGGCCCACTAGGAAGGCAGATACGCAGTATTTT. It encodes CASRPTRKADTQYF.

This chain uses TRBV11-2 with TRBJ2-1; 8 bases line up with TRBD2. The germline CDR1 and CDR2 sequences are SGHAT and FQNNGV. The CDR3 has 17 residues. J lost 9 bases, V lost 0 bases, and 13 bases had no gene match. The CDR3 DNA is TGTGCCAGCAGCTTAGAATTATCCGGGAGGGCCTGGCGTGAGCAGTTCTTC. This translates into CASSLELSGRAWREQFF.

The gene calls are TRBV6-9 and TRBJ2-5; 9 nucleotides line up with TRBD2. V was clipped by 1 base and J by 2 bases; unmatched bases: 11. The CDR3 extends over 18 amino acids. Germline CDR1 and CDR2: MNHGY and SVAAGI. This CDR3 reads CASSYWITSGFVQETQYF. The CDR3 DNA is TGTGCCAGCAGTTATTGGATTACTAGCGGGTTCGTACAAGAGACCCAGTACTTC.